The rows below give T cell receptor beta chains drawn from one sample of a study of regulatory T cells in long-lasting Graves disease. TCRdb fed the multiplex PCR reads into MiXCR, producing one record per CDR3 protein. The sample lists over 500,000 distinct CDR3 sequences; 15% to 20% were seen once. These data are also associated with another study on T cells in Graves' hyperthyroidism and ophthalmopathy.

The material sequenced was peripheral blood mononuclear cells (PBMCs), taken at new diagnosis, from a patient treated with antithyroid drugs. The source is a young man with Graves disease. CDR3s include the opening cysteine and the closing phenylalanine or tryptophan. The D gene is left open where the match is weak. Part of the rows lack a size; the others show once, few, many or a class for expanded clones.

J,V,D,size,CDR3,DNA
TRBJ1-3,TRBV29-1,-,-,CSVEVGGGTIYF,TGCAGCGTTGAAGTAGGGGGAGGCACCATATATTTT
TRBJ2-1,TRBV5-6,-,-,CASSIGGTEQFF,TGTGCCAGCAGCATTGGTGGGACTGAGCAGTTCTTC
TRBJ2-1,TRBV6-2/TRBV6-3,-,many,CASSEGGWEQFF,TGTGCCAGCAGTGAAGGGGGATGGGAGCAGTTCTTC
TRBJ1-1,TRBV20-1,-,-,CSARDQPNTEAFF,TGCAGTGCTAGAGATCAACCTAACACTGAAGCTTTCTTT
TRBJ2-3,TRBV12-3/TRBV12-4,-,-,CASSPMAVTDTQYF,TGTGCCAGCAGTCCGATGGCAGTCACAGATACGCAGTATTTT
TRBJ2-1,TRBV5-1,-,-,CASSLVRSGLRSNEQFF,TGCGCCAGCAGCTTGGTGCGGAGCGGACTAAGATCCAATGAGCAGTTCTTC
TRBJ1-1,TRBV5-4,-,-,CASSFSIRDGNTEAFF,TGTGCCAGCAGCTTTAGTATACGGGACGGGAACACTGAAGCTTTCTTT
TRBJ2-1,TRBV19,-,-,CASSIGTGPNDEQFF,TGTGCCAGTAGTATAGGGACGGGACCCAACGATGAGCAGTTCTTC
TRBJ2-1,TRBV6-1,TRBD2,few,CASRSLSGKYNEQFF,TGTGCCAGCAGATCCCTAAGCGGGAAGTACAATGAGCAGTTCTTC
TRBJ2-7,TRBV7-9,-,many,CASSPDWVWEQYF,TGTGCCAGCAGCCCCGACTGGGTATGGGAGCAGTACTTC
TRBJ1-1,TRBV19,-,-,CASSLFLAFF,TGTGCCAGTAGCCTCTTCCTCGCTTTCTTT
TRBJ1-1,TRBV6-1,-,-,CASSEQGAFF,TGTGCCAGCAGTGAACAAGGGGCTTTCTTT
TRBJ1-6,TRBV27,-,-,CASSSRGAGSPLHF,TGTGCCAGCAGCTCACGCGGGGCGGGTTCACCCCTCCACTTT
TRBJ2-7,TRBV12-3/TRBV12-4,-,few,CASSPYSLHRAHEQYF,TGTGCCAGCAGCCCTTACTCCCTCCACAGGGCGCACGAGCAGTACTTC
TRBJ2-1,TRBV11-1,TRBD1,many,CASSSRQGISYNEQFF,TGTGCCAGCAGCTCACGACAGGGGATCTCCTACAATGAGCAGTTCTTC
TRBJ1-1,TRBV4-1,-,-,CASSTHTGTPAMNTEAFF,TGCGCCAGCAGCACCCACACCGGGACCCCAGCTATGAACACTGAAGCTTTCTTT
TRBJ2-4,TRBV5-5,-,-,CASSPTTGYENIQYF,TGTGCCAGCAGCCCGACTACAGGGTACGAAAACATTCAGTACTTC
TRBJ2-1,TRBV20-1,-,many,CSARAPRMYNEQFF,TGCAGTGCTAGAGCACCCAGGATGTACAATGAGCAGTTCTTC
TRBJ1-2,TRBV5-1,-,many,CASSVSGAGGYTF,TGCGCCAGCAGCGTCTCGGGGGCCGGTGGCTACACCTTC
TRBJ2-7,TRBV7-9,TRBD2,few,CASTSLGTSGSSVYEQYF,TGTGCCAGCACTTCACTCGGGACTAGCGGGAGCAGTGTGTACGAGCAGTACTTC
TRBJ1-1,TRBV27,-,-,CASSSTPGGTEAFF,TGTGCCAGCAGTTCCACCCCGGGTGGGACTGAAGCTTTCTTT
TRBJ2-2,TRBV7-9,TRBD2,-,CASSLRGADTGELFF,TGTGCCAGCAGCTTGCGGGGGGCGGACACCGGGGAGCTGTTTTTT
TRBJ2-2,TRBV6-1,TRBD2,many,CASSRPPSGSNTGELFF,TGTGCCAGCAGTCGGCCCCCTAGCGGGAGCAACACCGGGGAGCTGTTTTTT
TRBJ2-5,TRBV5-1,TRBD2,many,CASSLGLAGVGETQYF,TGTGCCAGCAGCTTAGGACTAGCGGGAGTCGGAGAGACCCAGTACTTC
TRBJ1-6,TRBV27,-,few,CASSSSAIPSTFNSPLHF,TGTGCCAGCAGTTCTTCCGCCATTCCATCTACTTTTAATTCACCCCTCCACTTT
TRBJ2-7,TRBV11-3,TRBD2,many,CASSPRAGEDGWNEQYF,TGTGCCAGCAGCCCCCGGGCGGGAGAAGATGGGTGGAACGAGCAGTACTTC
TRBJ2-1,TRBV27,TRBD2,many,CASSTEIAGTNNEQFF,TGTGCCAGCAGTACCGAAATAGCGGGGACTAACAATGAGCAGTTCTTC
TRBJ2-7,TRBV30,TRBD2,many,CAWGLVEQYF,TGTGCCTGGGGACTAGTCGAGCAGTACTTC
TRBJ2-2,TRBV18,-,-,CATVLTPNTGELFF,TGTGCCACTGTCCTGACTCCGAACACCGGGGAGCTGTTTTTT